A single sample gave rise to the 29 T cell receptor beta chains below, sequenced in a study of neurological immune-mediated disorders. One entry per CDR3 protein results from TCRdb running MiXCR on the 5' RACE reads. This repertoire shows 30,000 to 50,000 distinct CDR3 sequences, around 7% found once; its top ten account for under 6.5%. The specimen sequenced was CD4+ T cells from blood. The receptors derive from a man in his fifties or sixties in good health.

This clonotype was detected ten times or more. The rearrangement uses TRBV28 and TRBJ1-3, with no clear D. Trimming took off 8 bases at V and 4 bases at J, with 15 bases between the two ends. The CDR3 is 14 residues long. CDR1 and CDR2 (germline): MDHEN, SYDVKM. CDR3 in DNA: TGTGCCAGCTCCTCGGGAGGATTCGGAAACACCATATATTTT. Protein product: CASSSGGFGNTIYF.

This clonotype appeared many times. The rearrangement uses TRBV29-1 and TRBJ2-5, with 8 bases identical to TRBD1. The CDR3 runs 14 residues. Trimming at V came to 7 bases and at J to 5 bases, leaving 12 bases not matched to a gene. The germline gives CDR1 SQVTM, CDR2 ANQGSEA. This CDR3 is CSGTWTGLSETQYF. DNA for the CDR3: TGCAGCGGTACCTGGACAGGGCTATCGGAGACCCAGTACTTC.

DNA of the CDR3: TGTGCCACGCAGGAGAACACCGGGGAGCTGTTTTTT. This encodes CATQENTGELFF. The chain is built from TRBV28 and TRBJ2-2; D is ambiguous. The germline V gene has CDR1 MDHEN and CDR2 SYDVKM. This CDR3 is built from 12 residues. Trimming stripped 10 bases from V and 1 base from J, with 7 bases between. Variable domain in full (rest from reference TRBV28 and TRBJ2-2): DVKVTQSSRYLVKRTGEKVFLECVQDMDHENMFWYRQDPGLGLRLIYFSYDVKMKEKGDIPEGYSVSREKKERFSLILESASTNQTSMYLCATQENTGELFFGEGSRLTVL.

This clonotype was detected only a few times. The chain recombines TRBV5-6 with TRBJ1-5; D might be TRBD1 (5 bases). This CDR3 spans 16 amino acids. Trimming left V 4 bases short and J 1 base short, with 15 bases between. Per the germline V gene, CDR1 is SGHDT and CDR2 is YYEEEE. The CDR3 region is CASSGTGPKSNQPQHF. The CDR3 DNA is TGTGCCAGCAGCGGGACCGGGCCAAAAAGCAATCAGCCCCAGCATTTT.

In this sample, this clonotype turned up many times. The genes are TRBV20-1 and TRBJ2-2; 9 bases line up with TRBD2. There are 15 residues in the CDR3. CDR1 is DFQATT and CDR2 is SNEGSKA in the germline V gene (reference sequence). V dropped 4 bases and J dropped 2; count of bases not matched to a gene: 5. DNA of the CDR3: TGCAGTGCTAACTCAGCGGGAGGCAACACCGGGGAGCTGTTTTTT. Encoded protein: CSANSAGGNTGELFF.

This clonotype was seen many times. The chain uses TRBV7-3 and TRBJ2-1; 12 bases map to TRBD1. Losses at the gene ends were 6 bases for V and 3 bases for J; bases not matched to a gene: 9. The CDR3 extends over 17 amino acids. Germline assignment: CDR1 SGHTA and CDR2 FQGTGA. The DNA for the CDR3 is TGTGCCAGCAGTTTAGGGGGACAGGGGGCCGGCTACAATGAGCAGTTCTTC. Its protein is CASSLGGQGAGYNEQFF.

This clonotype was counted many times. The chain employs TRBV14 and TRBJ1-1; D call uncertain. The CDR3 has 13 amino acids. The germline V gene encodes CDR1 SGHDN and CDR2 FVKESK. The V and J ends lost 4 bases and 1 base respectively, with 7 bases between them. For the CDR3, the DNA is TGTGCCAGCAGCCCATGGGCGAACACTGAAGCTTTCTTT. Protein product: CASSPWANTEAFF.

There are many counts of this clonotype. This chain uses TRBV5-6 with TRBJ2-2, with 10 bases fitting TRBD1. The CDR3 contains 16 residues. The junction had 4 bases not matched to a gene; V was cut back by 5 bases and J by 0 bases. From germline, CDR1 is SGHDT and CDR2 YYEEEE. The CDR3 loop is CASSRGQGANTGELFF. CDR3 nucleotide sequence: TGTGCCAGCAGTCGAGGACAGGGGGCGAACACCGGGGAGCTGTTTTTT.

This clonotype was recorded at least ten times. The chain couples TRBV6-5 to TRBJ2-3, with D uncertain. Germline CDR1 MNHEY, CDR2 SVGAGI. This CDR3 is 15 amino acids long. V gave up 6 bases and J gave up 0 bases, with 13 bases separating them. CDR3 residues: CASRGLRPSTDTQYF. DNA of the CDR3: TGTGCCAGCAGGGGCCTAAGACCTAGCACAGATACGCAGTATTTT.

There are many counts of this clonotype. J is TRBJ1-1 and V is TRBV5-1; D remains unclear. V was cut by 5 bases and J by 1 base, with 12 bases left in between. CDR1 is SGHRS and CDR2 is YFSETQ in the germline V gene. The CDR3 is 14 residues long. The CDR3 protein is CASSRKDKNTEAFF. DNA for the CDR3: TGCGCCAGCAGTAGAAAAGACAAGAACACTGAAGCTTTCTTT.

The chain couples TRBV10-3 to TRBJ2-7; D possibly uses TRBD1 or TRBD2 (6 bases each). The germline gives CDR1 ENHRY, CDR2 SYGVKD. V was pared by 4 bases and J by 4 bases, with 20 bases between. This CDR3 region has 16 residues. CDR3 bases: TGTGCCATCAGTGCGGAAAGGGGGGTCGGGCGGTACGAGCAGTACTTC. Encoded protein: CAISAERGVGRYEQYF.

This clonotype was found many times. This chain links TRBV6-2 or TRBV6-3 with TRBJ2-1; 7 positions agree with TRBD2. The trim removed 6 bases at V and 4 bases at J, leaving 9 bases unmatched. The CDR3 is made up of 15 amino acids. CDR1 is MNHEY and CDR2 is SVGEGT in the germline V gene. CDR3 loop: CASSLASGAYNEQFF. CDR3 sequence (DNA): TGTGCCAGCAGCCTAGCTAGCGGCGCTTACAATGAGCAGTTCTTC.

The rearrangement links TRBV9 to TRBJ2-1; a possible D gene is TRBD1 (5 bases). Between the trimmed V and J ends, which lost 0 bases and 7 bases, there was a span of 14 bases. Germline loops: CDR1 SGDLS, CDR2 YYNGEE. This CDR3 spans 15 amino acids. CDR3 region: CASSVGGWGGNEQFF. The DNA for the CDR3 is TGTGCCAGCAGCGTAGGGGGCTGGGGTGGGAATGAGCAGTTCTTC.

This clonotype was counted only a few times. V and J are TRBV5-1 and TRBJ2-1, with 7 bases lining up with TRBD1. The CDR3 has 16 amino acids. V gave up 4 bases and J gave up 0 bases; unmatched junction bases: 7. CDR1 is SGHRS and CDR2 is YFSETQ in the germline V gene. The DNA of the CDR3 is TGCGCCAGCAGCCCGACAGGGTTTAGCTCCTACAATGAGCAGTTCTTC. This encodes CASSPTGFSSYNEQFF.

This clonotype has ten or more counts. This chain links TRBV7-2 with TRBJ2-2, with D maybe TRBD1 (5 bases). V was clipped by 7 bases and J by 4 bases, with 13 bases between them. The CDR3 consists of 14 residues. Germline V gene lookup returns CDR1 SGHTA and CDR2 FQGNSA. The CDR3 region has the DNA TGTGCCAGCAAGGGCCAGGGAAGCACCGGGGAGCTGTTTTTT. It specifies CASKGQGSTGELFF. The variable domain in full, completed from reference TRBV7-2 and TRBJ2-2, reads GAGVSQSPSNKVTEKGKDVELRCDPISGHTALYWYRQSLGQGLEFLIYFQGNSAPDKSGLPSDRFSAERTGGSVSTLTIQRTQQEDSAVYLCASKGQGSTGELFFGEGSRLTVL.

In its sample, this clonotype was seen many times. The rearrangement links TRBV5-1 to TRBJ1-1; weak D call: TRBD1 (5 bases). CDR1 and CDR2 from the germline V gene are SGHRS and YFSETQ. CDR3 length equals 12 residues. V lost 4 bases and J 11 bases, leaving 15 bases between the germline ends. CDR3 protein: CASSTDSGQAFF. The CDR3 nucleotides read TGCGCCAGCAGCACCGACTCAGGGCAGGCTTTCTTT.

This clonotype was detected only a few times. J is TRBJ2-2 and V is TRBV5-1, with D unresolved. Germline values: CDR1 SGHRS, CDR2 YFSETQ. This CDR3 has 13 amino acids. V gave up 3 bases and J gave up 7 bases, with 10 bases separating them. The CDR3 reads CASSSTVGGELFF. The CDR3 DNA follows: TGCGCCAGCAGCTCTACGGTTGGCGGGGAGCTGTTTTTT.

There are many counts of this clonotype. The rearrangement links TRBV28 to TRBJ1-5; tentative D call: TRBD1 (5 bases). Germline CDR1 is MDHEN and CDR2 is SYDVKM. V was cut by 7 bases and J by 0 bases, with 13 bases left in between. This CDR3 has 15 amino acids. The CDR3 spells CASNTGRFSNQPQHF. As DNA, the CDR3 is TGTGCCAGCAATACGGGACGGTTTAGCAATCAGCCCCAGCATTTT.

This clonotype has at least ten counts. The chain employs TRBV29-1 and TRBJ1-3, with 7 bases that match TRBD1. Germline-derived CDR1 and CDR2 are SQVTM and ANQGSEA. J lost 0 bases, V lost 6 bases, and 5 bases had no gene match. The CDR3 consists of 14 residues. The CDR3 DNA reads as TGCAGCGTGAAACAGGGGAGCTCTGGAAACACCATATATTTT. Protein product: CSVKQGSSGNTIYF.

This clonotype was detected ten times or more. In DNA, the CDR3 is TGCAGCGCCGAGGTCTGGTATGGCTACACCTTC. It codes for CSAEVWYGYTF. The chain combines TRBV29-1 with TRBJ1-2; D is ambiguous. With 7 bases removed from V and 5 bases from J, the gap between germline ends came to 11 bases. The CDR3 runs 11 residues. Germline assignment: CDR1 SQVTM and CDR2 ANQGSEA.

At least ten counts were recorded for this clonotype. This sequence joins TRBV6-1 and TRBJ1-2; maybe TRBD1 (6 bases). CDR3 length: 14 residues. Germline V CDR1 and CDR2: MNHNS, SASEGT. The germline V and J ends were trimmed by 1 base and 2 bases, with 8 bases remaining between them. CDR3 DNA sequence: TGTGCCAGCAGTGAAGGGACAGCGAACTATGGCTACACCTTC. It yields the protein CASSEGTANYGYTF.

This clonotype has ten or more counts. V and J are TRBV20-1 and TRBJ2-7; 7 bases are shared with TRBD2. With 5 bases clipped from V and 2 bases from J, the junction kept 6 bases outside the gene matches. This CDR3 contains 13 residues. Germline CDR1 DFQATT, CDR2 SNEGSKA (reference sequence). CDR3 sequence: CSAGTTKTYEQYF. DNA of the CDR3: TGCAGTGCTGGGACTACCAAGACCTACGAGCAGTACTTC.

This clonotype appeared a few times. The chain couples TRBV7-2 to TRBJ2-5, with D possibly TRBD2 on 5 matching bases. The ends were cut back, 1 base at V and 2 bases at J, with 11 bases in the middle. The CDR3 sequence is 15 residues long. CDR1 SGHTA and CDR2 FQGNSA come from the germline V gene. DNA for the CDR3: TGTGCCAGCAGCTTAGGGACGGGGAGACAAGAGACCCAGTACTTC. Residues: CASSLGTGRQETQYF.

In its sample, this clonotype was seen many times. The chain is built from TRBV20-1 and TRBJ2-7, with D maybe TRBD1 (5 bases). CDR1 and CDR2 (germline): DFQATT, SNEGSKA (reference sequence). Trimming pared 0 bases from V and 5 bases from J, leaving 14 bases between. This CDR3 comprises 14 residues. The chain's CDR3 is CSARDFKGRNEQYF. Written as DNA, the CDR3 is TGCAGTGCTAGAGATTTCAAGGGGCGCAACGAGCAGTACTTC.

This clonotype was found many times. This chain uses TRBV4-2 with TRBJ2-1, with 9 bases lining up with TRBD2. The germline gives CDR1 LGHNA, CDR2 YNFKEQ. Unmatched junction bases numbered 9, after V lost 0 bases and J lost 6 bases. CDR3 length: 17 amino acids. The CDR3 DNA is TGTGCCAGCAGCCAAGATGCTAGCGGGATGTGGGGCAATGAGCAGTTCTTC. Protein sequence: CASSQDASGMWGNEQFF.

This clonotype was counted a few times. The chain uses TRBV19 and TRBJ2-2; D is perhaps TRBD1 (5 bases). The germline V and J ends were trimmed by 5 bases and 2 bases, with 15 bases remaining between them. This CDR3 has 16 residues. Germline loops: CDR1 LNHDA, CDR2 SQIVND (reference sequence). The DNA for the CDR3 is TGTGCCAGTAGTTCATACAGGCTAACCAACACCGGGGAGCTGTTTTTT. Translated: CASSSYRLTNTGELFF.

This clonotype has ten or more counts. The V and J genes are TRBV5-1 and TRBJ2-1, with D perhaps TRBD2 (6 bases). Trimming cost V 0 bases and J 7 bases, with 20 bases left between them. The CDR3 has 17 amino acids. Per the germline V gene, CDR1 is SGHRS and CDR2 is YFSETQ. This chain's CDR3 is CASSLVLITTSSNEQFF. The CDR3 coding sequence is TGCGCCAGCAGCTTGGTCCTAATTACGACTAGTAGTAATGAGCAGTTCTTC.

The sample holds many counts of this clonotype. The rearrangement links TRBV20-1 to TRBJ2-6; TRBD2 matches 10 bases. In germline, CDR1 is DFQATT, CDR2 SNEGSKA (reference sequence). This CDR3 has 17 amino acids. V lost 0 bases, J lost 2 bases, and 4 bases stayed unmatched. CDR3 DNA sequence: TGCAGTGCTAGAGATGCAGCGGGAGGGGCTGGGGCCAACGTCCTGACTTTC. Translated, it gives CSARDAAGGAGANVLTF.

The table lists this clonotype with many counts. The rearrangement joins TRBV29-1 to TRBJ2-7, with D unresolved. Per germline, CDR1 SQVTM and CDR2 ANQGSEA. Trimming cost V 6 bases and J 0 bases, with 6 bases left between them. This CDR3 comprises 11 residues. The CDR3 loop reads CSVARSYEQYF. CDR3 in DNA: TGCAGCGTCGCCCGCTCCTACGAGCAGTACTTC.